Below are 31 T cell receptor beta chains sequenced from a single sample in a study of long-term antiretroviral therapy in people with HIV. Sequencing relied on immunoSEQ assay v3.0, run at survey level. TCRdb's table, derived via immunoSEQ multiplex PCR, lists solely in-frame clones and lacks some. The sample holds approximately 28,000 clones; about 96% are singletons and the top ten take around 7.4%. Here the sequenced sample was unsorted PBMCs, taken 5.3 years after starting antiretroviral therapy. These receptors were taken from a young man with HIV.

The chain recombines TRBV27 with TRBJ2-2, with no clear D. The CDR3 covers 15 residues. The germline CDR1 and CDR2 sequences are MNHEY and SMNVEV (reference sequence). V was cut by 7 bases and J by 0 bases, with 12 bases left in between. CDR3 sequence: CASTLKGANTGELFF. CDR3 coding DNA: TGTGCCAGCACCTTAAAAGGTGCGAACACCGGGGAGCTGTTTTTT.

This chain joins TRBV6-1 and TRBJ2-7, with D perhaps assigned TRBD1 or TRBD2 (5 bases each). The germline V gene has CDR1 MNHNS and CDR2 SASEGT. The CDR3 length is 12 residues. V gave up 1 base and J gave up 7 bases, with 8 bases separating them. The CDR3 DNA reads TGTGCCAGCAGTGAAGTCAGGGAGGAGCAGTACTTC. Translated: CASSEVREEQYF.

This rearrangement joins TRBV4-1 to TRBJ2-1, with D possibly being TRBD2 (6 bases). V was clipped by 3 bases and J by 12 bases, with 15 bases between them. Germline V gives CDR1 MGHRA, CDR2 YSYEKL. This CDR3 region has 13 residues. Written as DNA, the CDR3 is TGCGCCAGCAGCCACAACTACCGGGACTTGCAGTTCTTC. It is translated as CASSHNYRDLQFF.

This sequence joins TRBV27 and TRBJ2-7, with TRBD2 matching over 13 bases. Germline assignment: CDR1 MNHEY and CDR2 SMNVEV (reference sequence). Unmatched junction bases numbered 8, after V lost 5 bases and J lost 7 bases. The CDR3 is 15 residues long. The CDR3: CASSTGTSGAGEQYF. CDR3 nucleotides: TGTGCCAGCAGTACCGGGACTAGCGGGGCGGGGGAGCAGTACTTC.

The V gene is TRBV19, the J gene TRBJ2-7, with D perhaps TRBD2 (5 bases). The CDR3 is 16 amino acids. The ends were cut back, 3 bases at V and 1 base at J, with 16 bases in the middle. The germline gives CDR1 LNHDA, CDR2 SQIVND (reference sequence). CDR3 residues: CASSIGIWELSYEQYF. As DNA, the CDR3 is TGTGCCAGTAGTATTGGTATTTGGGAGTTGTCCTACGAGCAGTACTTC.

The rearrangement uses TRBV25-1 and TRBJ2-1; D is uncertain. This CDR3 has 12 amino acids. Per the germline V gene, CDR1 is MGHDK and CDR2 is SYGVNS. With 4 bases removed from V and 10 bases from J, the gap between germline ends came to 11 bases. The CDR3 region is CASSVSTREQFF. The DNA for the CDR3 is TGTGCCAGCAGTGTTTCTACCAGGGAGCAGTTCTTC.

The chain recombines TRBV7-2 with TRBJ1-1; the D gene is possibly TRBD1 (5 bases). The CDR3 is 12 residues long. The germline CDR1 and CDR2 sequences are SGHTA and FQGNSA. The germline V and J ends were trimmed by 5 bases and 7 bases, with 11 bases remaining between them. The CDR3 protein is CASSLITGEAFF. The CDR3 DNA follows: TGTGCCAGCAGCCTCATCACAGGTGAAGCTTTCTTT.

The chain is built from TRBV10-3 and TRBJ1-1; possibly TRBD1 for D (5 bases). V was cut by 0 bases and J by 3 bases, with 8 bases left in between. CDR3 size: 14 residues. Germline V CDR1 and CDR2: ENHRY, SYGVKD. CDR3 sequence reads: CAISESPGHTEAFF. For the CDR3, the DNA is TGTGCCATCAGTGAGTCGCCAGGGCACACTGAAGCTTTCTTT.

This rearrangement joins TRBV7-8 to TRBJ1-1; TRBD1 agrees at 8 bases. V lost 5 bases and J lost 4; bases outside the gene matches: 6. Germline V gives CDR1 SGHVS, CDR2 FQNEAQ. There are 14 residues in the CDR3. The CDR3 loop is CASSAGQGGTEAFF. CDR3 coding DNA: TGTGCCAGCAGCGCCGGACAGGGCGGCACTGAAGCTTTCTTT.

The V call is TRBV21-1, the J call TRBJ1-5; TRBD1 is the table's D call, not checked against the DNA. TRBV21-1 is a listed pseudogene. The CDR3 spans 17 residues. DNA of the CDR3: TGTGCCAGCATTACGTCCAGGGATGAACTTAGCAATCAGCCCCAGCATTTT. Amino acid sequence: CASITSRDELSNQPQHF.

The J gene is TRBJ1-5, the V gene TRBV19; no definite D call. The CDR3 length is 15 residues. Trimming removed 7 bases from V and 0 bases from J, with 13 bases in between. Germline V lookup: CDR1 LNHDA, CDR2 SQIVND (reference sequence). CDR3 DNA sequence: TGTGCCAGTACCCCAGACCAGAATAGCAATCAGCCCCAGCATTTT. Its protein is CASTPDQNSNQPQHF.

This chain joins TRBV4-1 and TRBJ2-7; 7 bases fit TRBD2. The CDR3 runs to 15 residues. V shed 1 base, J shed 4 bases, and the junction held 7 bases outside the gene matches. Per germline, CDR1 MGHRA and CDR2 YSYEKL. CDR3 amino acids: CASSQVLSGGYEQYF. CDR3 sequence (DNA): TGCGCCAGCAGCCAAGTTTTATCGGGAGGATACGAGCAGTACTTC.

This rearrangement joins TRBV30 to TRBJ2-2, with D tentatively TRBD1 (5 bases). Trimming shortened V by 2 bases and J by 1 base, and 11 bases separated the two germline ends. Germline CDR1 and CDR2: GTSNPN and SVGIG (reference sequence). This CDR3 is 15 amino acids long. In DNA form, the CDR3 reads TGTGCCTGGAGTTGGGCAGGGTGGAACACCGGGGAGCTGTTTTTT. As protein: CAWSWAGWNTGELFF.

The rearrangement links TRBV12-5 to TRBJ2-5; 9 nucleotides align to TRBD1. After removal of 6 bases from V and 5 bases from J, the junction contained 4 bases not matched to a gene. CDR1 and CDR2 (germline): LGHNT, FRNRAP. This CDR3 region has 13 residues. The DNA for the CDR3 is TGTGCTAGTGGCGGGACAGGGCGGGAGACCCAGTACTTC. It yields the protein CASGGTGRETQYF.

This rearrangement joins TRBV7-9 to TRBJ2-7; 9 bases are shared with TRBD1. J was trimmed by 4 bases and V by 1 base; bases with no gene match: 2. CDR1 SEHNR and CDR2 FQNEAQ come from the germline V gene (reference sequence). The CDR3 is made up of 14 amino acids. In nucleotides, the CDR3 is TGTGCCAGCAGCTTAGTCGGACAGGGGTACGAGCAGTACTTC. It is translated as CASSLVGQGYEQYF.

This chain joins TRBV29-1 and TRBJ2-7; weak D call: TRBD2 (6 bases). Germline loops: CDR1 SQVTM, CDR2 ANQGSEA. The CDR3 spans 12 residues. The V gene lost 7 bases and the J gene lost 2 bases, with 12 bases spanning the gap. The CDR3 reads CSGSGDAYEQYF. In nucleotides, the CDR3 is TGCAGCGGTAGCGGAGATGCCTACGAGCAGTACTTC.

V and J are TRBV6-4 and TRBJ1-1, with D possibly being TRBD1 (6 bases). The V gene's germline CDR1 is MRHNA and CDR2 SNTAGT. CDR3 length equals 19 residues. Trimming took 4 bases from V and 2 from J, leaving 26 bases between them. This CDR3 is CASSVPPGATFSPNTEAFF. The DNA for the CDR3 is TGTGCCAGCAGTGTCCCCCCGGGGGCCACATTCTCCCCTAACACTGAAGCTTTCTTT.

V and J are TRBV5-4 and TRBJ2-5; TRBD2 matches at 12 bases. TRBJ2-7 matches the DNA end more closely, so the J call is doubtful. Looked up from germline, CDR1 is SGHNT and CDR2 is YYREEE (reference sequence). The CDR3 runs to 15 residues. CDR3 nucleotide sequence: TGTGCCAGCACTCCCGGGACTAGCGGGCCCTACGAGCAGTACTTC. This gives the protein CASTPGTSGPYEQYF.

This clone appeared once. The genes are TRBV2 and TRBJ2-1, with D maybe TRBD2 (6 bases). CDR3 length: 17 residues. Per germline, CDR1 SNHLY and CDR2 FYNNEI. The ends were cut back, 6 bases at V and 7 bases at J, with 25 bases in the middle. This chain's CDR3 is CASSRLGLTGLQNEQFF. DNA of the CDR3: TGTGCCAGCAGCCGGTTGGGCCTAACGGGACTCCAGAATGAGCAGTTCTTC. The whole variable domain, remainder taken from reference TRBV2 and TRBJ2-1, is EPEVTQTPSHQVTQMGQEVILRCVPISNHLYFYWYRQILGQKVEFLVSFYNNEISEKSEIFDDQFSVERPDGSNFTLKIRSTKLEDSAMYFCASSRLGLTGLQNEQFFGPGTRLTVL.

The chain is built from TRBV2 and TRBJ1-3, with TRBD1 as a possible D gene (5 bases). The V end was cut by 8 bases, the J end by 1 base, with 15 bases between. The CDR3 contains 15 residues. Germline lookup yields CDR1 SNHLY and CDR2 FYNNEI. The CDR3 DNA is TGTGCCAGCTTCGGTGTGGGGGAGTCTGGAAACACCATATATTTT. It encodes CASFGVGESGNTIYF.

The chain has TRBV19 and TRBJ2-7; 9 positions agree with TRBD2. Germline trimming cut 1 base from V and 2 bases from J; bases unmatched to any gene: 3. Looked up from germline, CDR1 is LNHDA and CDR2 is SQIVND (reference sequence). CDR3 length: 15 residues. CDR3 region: CASSIGSSGAYEQYF. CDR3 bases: TGTGCCAGTAGTATAGGATCTAGCGGGGCCTACGAGCAGTACTTC.

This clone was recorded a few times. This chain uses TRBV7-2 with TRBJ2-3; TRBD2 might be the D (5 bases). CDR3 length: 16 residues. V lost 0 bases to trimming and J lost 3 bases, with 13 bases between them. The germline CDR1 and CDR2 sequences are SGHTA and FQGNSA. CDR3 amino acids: CASSLAVGELTDTQYF. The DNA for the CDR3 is TGTGCCAGCAGCTTAGCAGTTGGGGAGTTAACAGATACGCAGTATTTT.

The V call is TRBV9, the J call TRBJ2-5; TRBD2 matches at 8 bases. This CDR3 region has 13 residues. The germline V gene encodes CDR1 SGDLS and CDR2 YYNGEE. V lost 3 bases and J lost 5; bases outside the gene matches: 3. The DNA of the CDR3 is TGTGCCAGCAGCGGGACTAGCTGGGAGACCCAGTACTTC. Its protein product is CASSGTSWETQYF.

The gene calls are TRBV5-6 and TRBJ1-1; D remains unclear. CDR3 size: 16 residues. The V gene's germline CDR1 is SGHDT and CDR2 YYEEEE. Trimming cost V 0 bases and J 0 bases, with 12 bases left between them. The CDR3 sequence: CASSLGSGYLNTEAFF. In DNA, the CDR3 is TGTGCCAGCAGCTTGGGGTCAGGTTATCTGAACACTGAAGCTTTCTTT.

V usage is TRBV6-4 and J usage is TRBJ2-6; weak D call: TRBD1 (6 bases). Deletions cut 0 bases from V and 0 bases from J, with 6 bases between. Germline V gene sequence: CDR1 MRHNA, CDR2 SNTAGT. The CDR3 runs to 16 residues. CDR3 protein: CASSDSDSSGANVLTF. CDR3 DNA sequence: TGTGCCAGCAGTGACTCGGACAGCTCTGGGGCCAACGTCCTGACTTTC.

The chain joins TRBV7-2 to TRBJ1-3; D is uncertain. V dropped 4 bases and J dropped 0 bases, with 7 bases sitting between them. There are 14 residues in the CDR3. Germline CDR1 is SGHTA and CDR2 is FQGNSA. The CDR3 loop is CASSSSPSGNTIYF. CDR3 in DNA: TGTGCCAGCAGCTCCAGTCCCTCTGGAAACACCATATATTTT.

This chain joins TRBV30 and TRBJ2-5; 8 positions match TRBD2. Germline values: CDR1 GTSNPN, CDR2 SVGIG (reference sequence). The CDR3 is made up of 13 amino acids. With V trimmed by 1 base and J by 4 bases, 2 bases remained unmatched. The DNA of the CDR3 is TGTGCCTGGAGTGGTAGCGGGGCAGAGACCCAGTACTTC. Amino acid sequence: CAWSGSGAETQYF.

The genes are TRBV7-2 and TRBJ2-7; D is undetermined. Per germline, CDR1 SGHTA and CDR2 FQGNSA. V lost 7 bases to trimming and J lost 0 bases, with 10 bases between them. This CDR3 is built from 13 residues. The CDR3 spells CASNSPSSYEQYF. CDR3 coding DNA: TGTGCCAGCAACTCCCCCAGCTCCTACGAGCAGTACTTC.

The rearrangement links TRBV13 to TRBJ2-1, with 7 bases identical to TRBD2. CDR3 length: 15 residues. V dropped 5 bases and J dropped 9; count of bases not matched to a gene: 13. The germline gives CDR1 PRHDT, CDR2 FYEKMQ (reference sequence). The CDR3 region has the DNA TGTGCCAGCAGCCCCCGACTAGCAATTCACGGTGAGCAGTTCTTC. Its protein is CASSPRLAIHGEQFF.

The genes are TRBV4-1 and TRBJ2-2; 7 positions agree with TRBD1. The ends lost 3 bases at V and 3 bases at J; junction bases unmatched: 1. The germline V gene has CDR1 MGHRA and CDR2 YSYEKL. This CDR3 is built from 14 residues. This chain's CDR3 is CASSHTGDTGELFF. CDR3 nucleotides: TGCGCCAGCAGCCATACAGGGGACACCGGGGAGCTGTTTTTT.

This CDR3 reads CASSVSSGPQETQYF. CDR3 nucleotides: TGTGCCAGCAGCGTAAGCTCGGGACCACAAGAGACCCAGTACTTC. The J gene is TRBJ2-5, the V gene TRBV9, with D perhaps assigned TRBD1 or TRBD2 (5 bases each). Trimming shortened V by 1 base and J by 2 bases, and 12 bases separated the two germline ends. The CDR3 sequence is 15 residues long. Germline V gene lookup returns CDR1 SGDLS and CDR2 YYNGEE.